The T cell receptor (beta chain) under discussion was sequenced for a study of control samples from healthy donors and cancer patients. Generated by immunoSEQ multiplex PCR, the TCRdb table keeps only in-frame clones and is missing some. The profile covers 74,000 or so clones, with about 88% appearing a single time and 5.5% to 7.5% taken by the ten largest. CDR3 length: 15 residues. Germline V gene lookup returns CDR1 KGHSH and CDR2 LQKENI. V dropped 4 bases and J dropped 4 bases, with 13 bases sitting between them. This clone has only one observation. This chain links TRBV18 with TRBJ2-2; D is possibly TRBD1 (6 bases). Sequencing was carried out using blood. The TCR was taken from a man aged 45-65 years in good health. The CDR3 DNA sequence: TGTGCCAGCTCACTGGAACAGGGCGCCACCGGGGAGCTGTTTTTT. This gives the protein CASSLEQGATGELFF.